This is a list of T cell receptor beta chains from one sample in a study of blood T cell repertoires in COVID-19. This table comes from immunoSEQ multiplex PCR, and its TCRdb copy is limited to in-frame clones, with some not included. Seen here are some 160,000 clones, over 80% observed once, and the top ten hold 6.5% to 9.5%. Sequencing was carried out using peripheral blood. The receptor source for this set is a woman of 80 years or more with COVID-19, enrolled during active disease. Each CDR3 is given with its conserved first and last residue. Fields, in order: clone size, V gene, D gene, CDR3 length, J gene, CDR3 DNA, CDR3 protein. The D gene is left open where the match is weak. The listing skips clone size in some rows; elsewhere it reads once, few, many or a size class.

>-|TRBV10-3|-|13|TRBJ1-2
TGTGCCATCAGTGAGTCGACCAGGGATGGCTACACCTTC
CAISESTRDGYTF
>-|TRBV2|TRBD2|17|TRBJ2-1
TGTGCCAGCAGTGAAACGTGGGGGGGGGAACCGTACAATGAGCAGTTCTTC
CASSETWGGEPYNEQFF
>-|TRBV29-1|-|11|TRBJ2-5
TGCAGCCACGAAAGGGGAGAGACCCAGTACTTC
CSHERGETQYF
>-|TRBV10-3|TRBD1|13|TRBJ1-2
TGTGCCATCAGTGTCGAGGGGGCCTATGGCTACACCTTC
CAISVEGAYGYTF
>once|TRBV5-1|-|14|TRBJ2-7
TGCGCCAGCAGCTCCCAGGGCAGCTCCTACGAGCAGTACTTC
CASSSQGSSYEQYF
>-|TRBV5-1|-|13|TRBJ2-2
TGCGCCAGCAGCCCCCGGGGCACCGGGGAGCTGTTTTTT
CASSPRGTGELFF
>-|TRBV2|TRBD2|13|TRBJ2-3
TGTGCCAGCAGTTTTCAGCAAGGGACTAGCAAGTATTTT
CASSFQQGTSKYF
>-|TRBV6-5|-|13|TRBJ1-3
TGTGCCAGCAGAAGTCCCGGTGGAAACACCATATATTTT
CASRSPGGNTIYF
>-|TRBV30|-|15|TRBJ2-4
TGTGCCTGGAGAGGCACGACATGGGCCAAAAACATTCAGTACTTC
CAWRGTTWAKNIQYF
>-|TRBV2|TRBD1|14|TRBJ2-5
TGTGCCAGCAGTCCCGGGACAGCACAAGAGACCCAGTACTTC
CASSPGTAQETQYF
>-|TRBV6-5|TRBD1|14|TRBJ1-1
TGTGCGTCGGGGACAGCGATCCTGGACACTGAAGCTTTCTTT
CASGTAILDTEAFF
>-|TRBV5-1|-|15|TRBJ2-2
TGCGCCAGCAGCTCGATGGGACAAAACACCGGGGAGCTGTTTTTT
CASSSMGQNTGELFF
>-|TRBV3-1/TRBV3-2|-|12|TRBJ2-7
TGTGCCAGCAGCCTAGGACAGTTTCAGCAGTACTTC
CASSLGQFQQYF
>once|TRBV4-1|TRBD2|17|TRBJ2-5
TGCGCCAGCAGCCAAGTCGTCCAGTCTAGCGGTCAAGAGACCCAGTACTTC
CASSQVVQSSGQETQYF
>-|TRBV9|TRBD2|16|TRBJ2-5
TGTGCCAGCAGCGCGGGGGGGGCCTCCTCTCAGGAGACCCAGTACTTC
CASSAGGASSQETQYF
>-|TRBV27|TRBD2|17|TRBJ2-2
TGTGCCAGCAGTTGGGGCCTAGCGGGGGTGAACACCGGGGAGCTGTTTTTT
CASSWGLAGVNTGELFF
>-|TRBV5-8|TRBD1|16|TRBJ1-1
TGTGCCAGCAGCCGACGTGGGACAGGAGACTACACTGAAGCTTTCTTT
CASSRRGTGDYTEAFF
>-|TRBV6-6|-|11|TRBJ2-3
TGTGCCAGCACTAGGGGAGATACGCAGTATTTT
CASTRGDTQYF
>-|TRBV9|TRBD1|13|TRBJ2-5
TGTGCCAGCAGCCCCGACAGGGAAGAGACCCAGTACTTC
CASSPDREETQYF
>-|TRBV5-1|-|14|TRBJ1-2
TGCGCCAGCAGCCTGGGCCCCGGAGGGTATGGCTACACCTTC
CASSLGPGGYGYTF
>-|TRBV18|-|14|TRBJ2-3
TGTGCCAGCTCACCGGCCACGGGGACAGATACGCAGTATTTT
CASSPATGTDTQYF
>-|TRBV6-5|TRBD2|15|TRBJ2-1
TGTGCCAGCAGCCCGTCTGGCGGGGGGGCCAATGAGCAGTTCTTC
CASSPSGGGANEQFF
>-|TRBV9|-|16|TRBJ2-3
TGTGCCAGCAGCGTTGGGGCAGGGTTGGGCACAGATACGCAGTATTTT
CASSVGAGLGTDTQYF
>-|TRBV19|TRBD2|14|TRBJ2-5
TGTGCCAGTAGTATCGGGAGGCGGGCTGAGACCCAGTACTTC
CASSIGRRAETQYF